A selection of T cell receptor beta chains follows, all from one sample in a study of blood T cell repertoires in COVID-19. Profiled with immunoSEQ multiplex PCR; TCRdb holds only in-frame clones, not every one. There are roughly 140,000 clones in the sample; 82% occur only once, and 3.5% to 5% lies in the top ten. Sequencing used peripheral blood. The receptors originated from a woman at least 80 years old with acute or convalescent COVID-19. Each CDR3 is given with its conserved first and last residue. The listing skips clone size in some rows; elsewhere it reads once, few, many or a size class.

v_call	cdr3_length	j_call	clone_size	cdr3_aa
TRBV7-9	13	TRBJ2-1	-	CASRPGQNNEQFF
TRBV7-2	15	TRBJ2-7	-	CASSLSSGITYEQYF
TRBV3-1/TRBV3-2	15	TRBJ1-1	-	CASSFLGRRNTEAFF
TRBV28	15	TRBJ1-5	-	CASSPLWAGNQPQHF
TRBV2	14	TRBJ2-1	-	CASIPGLRLNEQFF
TRBV5-1	14	TRBJ1-6	-	CASSFATENSPLHF
TRBV29-1	13	TRBJ2-5	-	CSGLLAPQETQYF
TRBV7-6	13	TRBJ2-1	once	CASSLAIGVEQFF
TRBV29-1	13	TRBJ1-2	-	CSVEEAGGYGYTF
TRBV3-1/TRBV3-2	12	TRBJ1-3	-	CASSHGEGTIYF
TRBV12-3/TRBV12-4	13	TRBJ2-7	-	CASSFNSLNEQYF
TRBV7-6	16	TRBJ1-4	-	CASSLKGQGTAEKLFF
TRBV27	15	TRBJ1-3	-	CASSTDRNSGNTIYF
TRBV7-2	14	TRBJ1-4	-	CASSPDREGKKLFF
TRBV30	14	TRBJ2-7	-	CACFPGQGLWEQYF
TRBV18	16	TRBJ2-6	-	CASSSLRGGRANVLTF
TRBV6-2/TRBV6-3	14	TRBJ1-3	-	CASSRLSSGNTIYF
TRBV18	16	TRBJ2-3	-	CASSPSGIGGTDTQYF
TRBV30	15	TRBJ2-7	-	CAWIYRDRGHYEQYF
TRBV3-1/TRBV3-2	12	TRBJ2-1	-	CASSGQGNEQFF
TRBV5-1	13	TRBJ1-6	once	CASSLAGQSPLHF
TRBV2	15	TRBJ2-2	-	CASSASLGPTGELFF
TRBV2	15	TRBJ1-6	once	CASSLGLLYGSPLHF
TRBV9	13	TRBJ2-7	-	CASSTTSGGEQYF
TRBV27	15	TRBJ1-4	-	CASSPRHGINEKLFF
TRBV27	19	TRBJ2-2	-	CASSRLAPGLAANTGELFF
TRBV7-8	17	TRBJ2-1	-	CASSLGRRGGGYNEQFF
TRBV5-6	13	TRBJ1-2	-	CASRLGAGRRYTF
TRBV7-9	16	TRBJ2-1	-	CASSGLAGGLYNEQFF
TRBV4-1	15	TRBJ1-3	-	CASSQDPGAGNTIYF
TRBV10-2	13	TRBJ2-1	-	CASSVGGGDEQFF
TRBV7-6	15	TRBJ2-7	-	CASSTQAGSSYEQYF
TRBV2	14	TRBJ1-2	few	CASRTGTGGFGYTF
TRBV6-2/TRBV6-3	11	TRBJ2-7	-	CASSSNYEQYF
TRBV28	15	TRBJ2-7	-	CASSLGLAGAREQYF
TRBV24-1	17	TRBJ2-1	-	CATSDRLGQGIGNEQFF
TRBV6-1	16	TRBJ2-1	-	CASSEDLAGGYNEQFF
TRBV6-5	14	TRBJ1-6	once	CASSWDSEASPLHF
TRBV20-1	10	TRBJ2-4	-	CSAIQGRQYF
TRBV5-1	17	TRBJ2-2	-	CASSITRTSGGSGELFF
TRBV4-1	19	TRBJ1-1	-	CASSQDLYSPGHMNTEAFF
TRBV18	17	TRBJ1-2	-	CASSPRDRLTANYGYTF
TRBV30	16	TRBJ1-5	-	CAWILAGPEGNQPQHF
TRBV28	13	TRBJ1-2	few	CASSSEGRVGYTF
TRBV28	17	TRBJ2-3	-	CASSLLGLGLGTDTQYF
TRBV21-1	17	TRBJ2-3	-	CASSKVCPSGGEDTQYF
TRBV5-4	16	TRBJ1-1	-	CASSLVPGVVNTEAFF
TRBV5-6	14	TRBJ2-5	-	CASSLTSGGGTQYF
TRBV19	15	TRBJ2-1	once	CASSIAQGIGHEQFF
TRBV9	15	TRBJ2-1	-	CASSVAVSPYNEQFF
TRBV15	14	TRBJ1-5	-	CATSIRQRDQPQHF
TRBV6-5	16	TRBJ2-7	-	CASSFFVAGGVYEQYF
TRBV15	15	TRBJ2-7	-	CATSRDRTSSYEQYF
TRBV2	16	TRBJ2-5	-	CASSERTGARGETQYF
TRBV12-3/TRBV12-4	13	TRBJ2-3	-	CAGSTGMADTQYF
TRBV27	15	TRBJ2-3	once	CASSLRGDLTDTQYF
TRBV9	15	TRBJ2-1	-	CASSAAGQGRNEQFF
TRBV5-1	16	TRBJ2-1	-	CASSLTSGSNYNEQFF
TRBV7-9	16	TRBJ2-3	-	CASSLGGAGVPDTQYF